Following are 15 T cell receptor beta chains from one sample sequenced in a study of early stage breast cancer tumors. This table comes from immunoSEQ multiplex PCR, and its TCRdb copy is limited to in-frame clones, with some not included. The repertoire holds tens of thousands of clones, with 85% to 95% as singletons. Sequenced material: blood. The receptor set was obtained from a person aged 65 to 85 with breast cancer.

This clone was seen only once. The V call is TRBV6-1, the J call TRBJ1-1; TRBD1 matches 7 bases. The CDR3 covers 16 residues. V shed 2 bases and J 1 base; nucleotides not matched to a gene: 7. From germline, CDR1 is MNHNS and CDR2 SASEGT. CDR3 DNA: TGTGCCAGCAGTGAATGGACAGGCGGGGCGAACACTGAAGCTTTCTTT. As protein: CASSEWTGGANTEAFF.

A single count supports this clone. The chain combines TRBV7-2 with TRBJ1-4; possibly TRBD1 for D (5 bases). Germline V gene data show CDR1 as SGHTA and CDR2 as FQGNSA. V was cut by 6 bases and J by 2 bases, with 10 bases left in between. There are 14 residues in the CDR3. CDR3 loop: CASSLTATNEKLFF. CDR3 in DNA: TGTGCCAGCAGTTTGACAGCTACTAATGAAAAACTGTTTTTT.

The rearrangement uses TRBV10-2 and TRBJ1-6; TRBD1 aligns across 7 bases. The length of the CDR3 is 15 residues. Looked up from germline, CDR1 is WSHSY and CDR2 is SAAADI. Losses at the gene ends were 0 bases for V and 9 bases for J; bases not matched to a gene: 5. CDR3 DNA: TGCGCCAGCAGTGAGTCCCGGGACAGTGGTTCACCCCTCCACTTT. It encodes CASSESRDSGSPLHF.

This clone was detected once. The J gene is TRBJ2-3, the V gene TRBV10-3; 7 nucleotides match TRBD2. Germline CDR1 reads ENHRY; CDR2 reads SYGVKD. The CDR3 is made up of 13 amino acids. The ends lost 10 bases at V and 4 bases at J; junction bases unmatched: 8. The CDR3 spells CATSGGVADTQYF. As DNA, the CDR3 is TGTGCCACCTCGGGGGGAGTGGCAGATACGCAGTATTTT.

This clone was detected only once. The V call is TRBV6-5, the J call TRBJ1-4; 8 positions match TRBD1. Germline lookup yields CDR1 MNHEY and CDR2 SVGAGI. V dropped 5 bases and J dropped 8; count of bases not matched to a gene: 10. The length of the CDR3 is 15 residues. CDR3 coding DNA: TGTGCCAGCAGTGGCGCCGGGACAGGTCAAGAAAAACTGTTTTTT. This gives the protein CASSGAGTGQEKLFF.

This sequence joins TRBV6-5 and TRBJ1-4; a weak D match, TRBD1 (5 bases). Germline CDR1 reads MNHEY; CDR2 reads SVGAGI. The CDR3 has 14 residues. Trimming pared 6 bases from V and 7 bases from J, leaving 15 bases between. This CDR3 is CASRPPWGGEKLFF. The CDR3 DNA is TGTGCCAGCAGACCCCCATGGGGGGGTGAAAAACTGTTTTTT.

This rearrangement joins TRBV7-2 to TRBJ1-1; D uncertain. Germline V gene data show CDR1 as SGHTA and CDR2 as FQGNSA. The CDR3 covers 14 residues. V lost 4 bases and J 1 base, leaving 10 bases between the germline ends. CDR3 DNA: TGTGCCAGCAGCTACAGAGACGGGAACACTGAAGCTTTCTTT. It specifies CASSYRDGNTEAFF.

This CDR3 is CASSVGGLNYGYTF. Here the CDR3 DNA reads TGTGCCAGCAGCGTAGGGGGGCTAAACTATGGCTACACCTTC. The J gene is TRBJ1-2, the V gene TRBV9; TRBD1 is a possible D gene (6 bases). This CDR3 region has 14 residues. In germline, CDR1 is SGDLS, CDR2 YYNGEE. The V end was cut by 0 bases, the J end by 2 bases, with 8 bases between.

The rearrangement uses TRBV19 and TRBJ2-1, with D perhaps matching TRBD2 (6 bases). The ends were cut back, 7 bases at V and 6 bases at J, with 13 bases in the middle. Germline-derived CDR1 and CDR2 are LNHDA and SQIVND (reference sequence). The CDR3 totals 13 residues. CDR3 residues: CASTETGLNEQFF. Here the CDR3 DNA reads TGTGCCAGTACTGAAACGGGACTCAATGAGCAGTTCTTC. Full variable domain (outside the CDR3, taken from reference TRBV19 and TRBJ2-1): DGGITQSPKYLFRKEGQNVTLSCEQNLNHDAMYWYRQDPGQGLRLIYYSQIVNDFQKGDIAEGYSVSREKKESFPLTVTSAQKNPTAFYLCASTETGLNEQFFGPGTRLTVL.

The rearrangement links TRBV28 to TRBJ1-2; tentatively, D is TRBD1 (6 bases). V was shortened by 8 bases and J by 6 bases, with 16 bases between the two germline ends. Germline values: CDR1 MDHEN, CDR2 SYDVKM. The CDR3 has 13 amino acids. CDR3 in amino acids: CASWPGTQNGYTF. As DNA, the CDR3 is TGTGCCAGCTGGCCCGGGACACAAAATGGCTACACCTTC.

There are a few counts of this clone. The chain has TRBV5-6 and TRBJ1-5; a weak D match, TRBD1 (6 bases). The germline gives CDR1 SGHDT, CDR2 YYEEEE. Trimming pared 0 bases from V and 5 bases from J, leaving 15 bases between. The CDR3 is made up of 16 amino acids. In DNA form, the CDR3 reads TGTGCCAGCAGCTTGGGACAGGTTTCGGGTCATCAGCCCCAGCATTTT. This encodes CASSLGQVSGHQPQHF.

The chain couples TRBV19 to TRBJ1-4, with a tentative D call TRBD1 (6 bases). Germline CDR1 LNHDA, CDR2 SQIVND (reference sequence). V lost 11 bases and J 6 bases, leaving 16 bases between the germline ends. The CDR3 has 13 residues. CDR3 in DNA: TGTGCCGCGGGCGGGGGCCCGGATGAAAAACTGTTTTTT. This codes for CAAGGGPDEKLFF. Full variable domain (outside the CDR3, taken from reference TRBV19 and TRBJ1-4): DGGITQSPKYLFRKEGQNVTLSCEQNLNHDAMYWYRQDPGQGLRLIYYSQIVNDFQKGDIAEGYSVSREKKESFPLTVTSAQKNPTAFYLCAAGGGPDEKLFFGSGTQLSVL.

This chain connects TRBV5-1 to TRBJ2-7; D perhaps matches TRBD1 (6 bases). Germline V lookup: CDR1 SGHRS, CDR2 YFSETQ. The CDR3 is made up of 14 amino acids. Trimming removed 6 bases at V and 7 bases at J, with 20 bases between. The CDR3 here is CASTKSTGFREQYF. The CDR3 region has the DNA TGCGCCAGCACCAAATCCACAGGGTTTCGTGAGCAGTACTTC.

The rearrangement links TRBV5-6 to TRBJ1-4; 8 bases align to TRBD1. The trim removed 3 bases at V and 2 bases at J, leaving 9 bases unmatched. The CDR3 runs to 17 residues. Germline CDR1 SGHDT, CDR2 YYEEEE. The CDR3 here is CASSSDRGSWTNEKLFF. DNA of the CDR3: TGTGCCAGCAGCTCTGACAGGGGAAGTTGGACTAATGAAAAACTGTTTTTT.

The V gene is TRBV7-2, the J gene TRBJ2-3; weak D call: TRBD1 (6 bases). Trimming shortened V by 0 bases and J by 4 bases, and 11 bases separated the two germline ends. This CDR3 has 15 amino acids. The germline V gene encodes CDR1 SGHTA and CDR2 FQGNSA. The DNA of the CDR3 is TGTGCCAGCAGCTTAGCGGGCAGGGGTGCAGATACGCAGTATTTT. It yields the protein CASSLAGRGADTQYF.